This T cell receptor (beta chain) is from a study of cytomegalovirus exposure and HLA in healthy donors. Points from the study as a whole: Reports credit the classifier with highly specific, highly sensitive diagnosis of cytomegalovirus status. In vitro confirmation showed a few CMV-associated chains to be CMV antigen specific.

The donors were part of the validation cohort of fewer than 150 subjects. That cohort was separate from the first cohort, which comprised 700 or so subjects. Germline V lookup: CDR1 LGHNA, CDR2 YNFKEQ. The CDR3 has 15 amino acids. Deletions cut 1 base from V and 5 bases from J, with 14 bases between. Produced via immunoSEQ multiplex PCR; TCRdb's table is partial and in-frame only. The top ten hold around 1.2% of the sample, which has around 60,000 clones, 95% to 97% seen once. About this clone: The antigen is not known.

The chain uses TRBV4-2 and TRBJ1-2; no clear D gene. Material for sequencing was PBMCs. The TCR sequence derives from a woman in her late teens or twenties in good health and CMV-seronegative. Here the CDR3 DNA reads TGTGCCAGCAGCCAAGGTGGTACAGACCCATATGGCTACACCTTC. It is translated as CASSQGGTDPYGYTF.